In its sample, the clone carrying this T cell receptor (beta chain) was seen a few times. This record comes from a study of radiation and T cells in renal cell carcinoma. The CDR3 length is 20 residues. Germline CDR1 reads MGHRA; CDR2 reads YSYEKL. V was pared by 1 base and J by 0 bases, with 8 bases of the junction left unmatched. Time point defined: baseline pretreatment blood. Regarding treatment: 15 Gy SBRT to primary tumor, nephrectomy 4 weeks later. Clones were sequenced by immunoSEQ multiplex PCR, and TCRdb holds only the in-frame ones, with some missing. Here the sample spans 70,000 to 100,000 clones, over 75% being singletons.

The TCR sequence derives from a man in his 60s with renal cell carcinoma. The chain employs TRBV4-1 and TRBJ2-2; 13 bases align to TRBD2. Specimen: blood, collected from a patient whose treatment included radiotherapy and nephrectomy. The CDR3 reads CASSQGRGLAGITNTGELFF. CDR3 in DNA: TGCGCCAGCAGCCAAGGGCGGGGACTAGCGGGGATAACGAACACCGGGGAGCTGTTTTTT.